A selection of T cell receptor beta chains follows, all from one sample in a study of T cell repertoires in cytomegalovirus infection. TCRdb called the reads again in MiXCR, with one record for every CDR3 protein. The table records tens of thousands of distinct CDR3 sequences, roughly a quarter of them present only once. The antigens these receptors bind are not known. Specimen: CD8+ T cells from cultured PBMCs, collected from culture after CMV antigen stimulation. The receptors stem from a human donor in good health (CMV status not recorded). Some clones in this sample may be carry-over from other donors' samples. Each CDR3 is given with its conserved first and last residue. D genes are given only for firm matches. Size values are once, few and many counts, or a class for expanded clones, and some rows have none.

cdr3_aa,cdr3_nt,clone_size,j_call,d_call,v_call
CASSPEGVPGELFF,TGTGCCAGCAGCCCCGAGGGTGTCCCCGGGGAGCTGTTTTTT,.,TRBJ2-2,.,TRBV9
CASSFSSFGADTQYF,TGTGCCAGCAGCTTCTCTAGCTTTGGGGCAGATACGCAGTATTTT,.,TRBJ2-3,.,TRBV5-6
CASSQTGPDTQYF,TGTGCCAGCAGCCAGACCGGGCCAGATACGCAGTATTTT,.,TRBJ2-3,.,TRBV7-3
CASSLQVNTGELFF,TGTGCCAGCAGCTTGCAGGTCAACACCGGGGAGCTGTTTTTT,.,TRBJ2-2,.,TRBV5-4
CASSADRGLIETQYF,TGTGCCAGTAGTGCCGACAGGGGACTAATCGAGACCCAGTACTTC,.,TRBJ2-5,.,TRBV19
CASTTLGTKDQEQYF,TGTGCCAGCACCACCCTAGGGACAAAGGATCAGGAGCAGTACTTC,few,TRBJ2-7,.,TRBV6-2/TRBV6-3
CASSSSGGPTYEQYF,TGTGCCAGTAGTTCAAGCGGGGGACCTACCTACGAGCAGTACTTC,few,TRBJ2-7,TRBD2,TRBV19
CASSDSQLINYGYTF,TGTGCCAGCAGTGATTCGCAACTGATTAACTATGGCTACACCTTC,.,TRBJ1-2,.,TRBV25-1
CASSYSAQGAYEQYF,TGTGCCAGCAGTTACTCGGCGCAGGGGGCCTACGAGCAGTACTTC,.,TRBJ2-7,TRBD1,TRBV6-2/TRBV6-3
CASSPRQRSGVGEQFF,TGTGCCAGCAGCCCCCGACAGCGGTCGGGGGTCGGTGAGCAGTTCTTC,many,TRBJ2-1,.,TRBV7-2
CASSQDRPTGELFF,TGCGCCAGCAGCCAAGATAGGCCAACTGGGGAGCTGTTTTTT,many,TRBJ2-2,.,TRBV4-3